This T cell receptor (beta chain) was recovered during a study of identical twins. Regarding the study as a whole: High-abundance cord blood beta clonotypes had fewer insertions; memory repertoires showed none. Not following the same donors, the study drew its conclusions from cross-sectional statistical analysis.

A universal primer site was created by template switching, with the cDNA bearing unique molecular identifiers. From the 5' RACE reads, TCRdb called clonotypes with MiXCR, one entry per CDR3 protein. The sample shows about 720,000 distinct CDR3 sequences, 8.5% to 9.5% of them seen only once. The CDR3 covers 15 residues. The germline gives CDR1 LGHNA, CDR2 YNFKEQ. V lost 1 base, J lost 2 bases, and 12 bases lay in between. This clonotype has only a few counts. What it binds is unknown. The same data also contributed to another study, on yellow fever vaccine responses in identical twins. That work adds: Twins' T cell vaccine responses reportedly looked partly convergent, partly personalized.

The sequence derives from a woman younger than 30 in good health. Input material: PBMCs. V and J are TRBV4-2 and TRBJ2-7; D might be TRBD2 (6 bases). DNA of the CDR3: TGTGCCAGCAGCCAAGTCCCTAGCGAGACCTACGAGCAGTACTTC. This translates into CASSQVPSETYEQYF.